The count of the clone carrying this T cell receptor (beta chain) is one. The CDR3 runs 14 residues. Germline V CDR1 and CDR2: SGHRS, YFSETQ. The ends were cut back, 0 bases at V and 8 bases at J, with 11 bases in the middle. This entry comes from a study of blood T cell repertoires in COVID-19. This table comes from immunoSEQ multiplex PCR, and its TCRdb copy is limited to in-frame clones, with some not included. This table has tens of thousands of clones, roughly 88% appearing once. This sequence joins TRBV5-1 and TRBJ1-4; D may be TRBD1 (5 bases). This TCR was sampled from a human donor in a cohort sampled during active COVID-19. Specimen: peripheral blood. CDR3 nucleotide sequence: TGCGCCAGCAGCTTGGGCCAGGGAGGGGAAAAACTGTTTTTT. Protein product: CASSLGQGGEKLFF. Full variable domain (outside the CDR3, taken from reference TRBV5-1 and TRBJ1-4): KAGVTQTPRYLIKTRGQQVTLSCSPISGHRSVSWYQQTPGQGLQFLFEYFSETQRNKGNFPGRFSGRQFSNSRSEMNVSTLELGDSALYLCASSLGQGGEKLFFGSGTQLSVL.